The 15 T cell receptor beta chains in this list originate from one sample, sequenced in a study of blood T cells in healthy people across ages. Then a second PCR, running about 6 to 11 cycles, was carried out with a sample-barcoded 5' primer and a J-beta primer mix. One entry per CDR3 protein results from TCRdb running MiXCR on the 5' RACE reads. This table has about 620,000 distinct CDR3 sequences, 52% appearing once. Material: blood. These receptors were collected from a woman at least 80 years old in good health.

V and J are TRBV5-1 and TRBJ2-2; D perhaps matches TRBD1 (5 bases). The germline CDR1 and CDR2 sequences are SGHRS and YFSETQ. The CDR3 is 15 residues long. V lost 6 bases, J lost 0 bases, and 12 bases lay in between. CDR3 amino acids: CASNLGASNTGELFF. The CDR3 DNA sequence: TGCGCCAGCAACCTTGGGGCTTCGAACACCGGGGAGCTGTTTTTT.

This clonotype was seen repeatedly, ten times or more. The CDR3 reads CSVVKGIHGYTF. The CDR3 DNA sequence: TGCAGCGTTGTAAAAGGGATACATGGCTACACCTTC. The gene calls are TRBV29-1 and TRBJ1-2, with D uncertain. Per the germline V gene, CDR1 is SQVTM and CDR2 is ANQGSEA. The length of the CDR3 is 12 residues. Deletions cut 4 bases from V and 6 bases from J, with 12 bases between. Using reference TRBV29-1 and TRBJ1-2 for the parts outside the CDR3, the full variable domain is SAVISQKPSRDICQRGTSLTIQCQVDSQVTMMFWYRQQPGQSLTLIATANQGSEATYESGFVIDKFPISRPNLTFSTLTVSNMSPEDSSIYLCSVVKGIHGYTFGSGTRLTVV.

Turning to this clonotype: As the CDR3 is not closed by the conserved phenylalanine or tryptophan, this likely results from a read error. The rearrangement links TRBV3-1 to TRBJ2-7, with 9 bases fitting TRBD2. Germline-derived CDR1 and CDR2 are LGHDT and YNNKEL (reference sequence). V lost 4 bases and J lost 1; bases outside the gene matches: 11. The CDR3 has 17 residues. The CDR3 DNA reads as TGTGCCAGCAGCCCAGGACATAGCGGGAGTTTTTCCTACGAGCAGTACTTA. Protein product: CASSPGHSGSFSYEQYL.

Regarding this clonotype: An end of the junction differs from the germline gene, which may be a read error. In DNA, the CDR3 is TGTGCCATCACTGAGGCGGCCACAGATACGCAGTATTTT. Translation: CAITEAATDTQYF. The chain has TRBV10-3 and TRBJ2-3, with D unresolved. CDR3 length: 13 amino acids. Germline V CDR1 and CDR2: ENHRY, SYGVKD.

This clonotype showed up many times. V gene TRBV4-1 combines with J gene TRBJ2-1; tentatively, D is TRBD2 (6 bases). Germline V CDR1 and CDR2: MGHRA, YSYEKL. Trimming shortened V by 2 bases and J by 5 bases, and 16 bases separated the two germline ends. This CDR3 region has 16 residues. CDR3 protein: CASSQPRGRIDNEQFF. Written as DNA, the CDR3 is TGCGCCAGCAGCCAACCTCGGGGGAGGATAGACAATGAGCAGTTCTTC.

The chain couples TRBV5-1 to TRBJ1-1; D not resolved. The CDR3 has 15 amino acids. The V gene lost 0 bases and the J gene lost 0 bases, with 9 bases spanning the gap. Germline assignment: CDR1 SGHRS and CDR2 YFSETQ. The CDR3 nucleotides read TGCGCCAGCAGCTTGGACAATCCCTTGAACACTGAAGCTTTCTTT. Its translation: CASSLDNPLNTEAFF.

This clonotype has more than one count but fewer than ten. As DNA, the CDR3 is TGTGCCAGCCCACACCCCCATCCAGCCCCGAGGAAAAAACTGTTTTTT. Residues: CASPHPHPAPRKKLFF. V usage is TRBV27 and J usage is TRBJ1-4; no clear D. The CDR3 runs to 16 residues. Germline CDR1 MNHEY, CDR2 SMNVEV (reference sequence). V was pared by 8 bases and J by 9 bases, with 25 bases between.

The V gene is TRBV27, the J gene TRBJ2-3, with D possibly TRBD2 on 6 matching bases. Germline values: CDR1 MNHEY, CDR2 SMNVEV (reference sequence). The CDR3 sequence is 14 residues long. Trimming took off 6 bases at V and 5 bases at J, with 15 bases between the two ends. The CDR3 coding sequence is TGTGCCAGCAGCCCGCGAGGGAGGTTAGATACGCAGTATTTT. It translates to CASSPRGRLDTQYF.

The CDR3 is CSARQIIGGATDTQYF. CDR3 nucleotide sequence: TGCAGTGCTAGACAAATTATCGGGGGGGCAACAGATACGCAGTATTTT. The chain joins TRBV20-1 to TRBJ2-3; 8 nucleotides match TRBD2. The V and J ends lost 2 bases and 3 bases, in that order; junction bases with no gene match: 10. This CDR3 spans 16 amino acids. The V gene's germline CDR1 is DFQATT and CDR2 SNEGSKA (reference sequence).

This clonotype was observed once. The conserved final phenylalanine or tryptophan is absent from the CDR3, which likely points to a read error. In DNA, the CDR3 is TGTGCCGGCAGACCTAAAACGCCGGGTTATTACACCGGGGAGCTGTTTTTA. This encodes CAGRPKTPGYYTGELFL. This chain links TRBV28 with TRBJ2-2; unclear D gene. This CDR3 contains 17 residues. The germline gives CDR1 MDHEN, CDR2 SYDVKM.

Remarks on this clonotype: A much larger clone lies a single base off, so this may be a read error. The chain links TRBV27 to TRBJ2-1; D gene uncertain. This CDR3 spans 15 amino acids. CDR1 is MNHEY and CDR2 is SMNVEV in the germline V gene (reference sequence). This CDR3 is CASSHLTGSYNVQFF. CDR3 in DNA: TGTGCCAGCAGTCACTTAACCGGTTCCTACAATGTGCAGTTCTTC.

In the case of this clonotype: It may be a read error: a sequence one base away is much more abundant. The chain combines TRBV5-1 with TRBJ2-3; a possible D gene is TRBD2 (6 bases). The CDR3 consists of 15 residues. In germline, CDR1 is SGHRS, CDR2 YFSETQ. V was trimmed by 4 bases and J by 2 bases, leaving 14 bases between them. Here the CDR3 DNA reads TGCGCCAGCAGCCCCCAGCGGAGGGACACAGATACGCAGTATTTT. Residues: CASSPQRRDTDTQYF.

The chain combines TRBV7-2 with TRBJ1-1; perhaps TRBD1 as D (6 bases). The CDR3 runs 15 residues. The germline V gene encodes CDR1 SGHTA and CDR2 FQGNSA. V lost 5 bases and J lost 1, with 14 bases in between. CDR3 nucleotide sequence: TGTGCCAGCAGCCCCAGGGGACCGACGAACACTGAAGCTTTCTTT. It codes for CASSPRGPTNTEAFF.

This clonotype was seen only once. V usage is TRBV6-2 or TRBV6-3 and J usage is TRBJ1-3, with D unresolved. CDR3 length: 17 amino acids. Germline assignment: CDR1 MNHEY and CDR2 SVGEGT. Between the trimmed V and J ends, which lost 7 bases and 5 bases, there was a span of 24 bases. CDR3 DNA: TGTGCCAGCACCCACGACCGGGCTTACATACGCCGAAACACCATATATTTT. Translated: CASTHDRAYIRRNTIYF.

J is TRBJ2-7 and V is TRBV20-1, with 7 bases matching TRBD1. Germline V gene data show CDR1 as DFQATT and CDR2 as SNEGSKA (reference sequence). The CDR3 has 12 amino acids. V was pared by 6 bases and J by 3 bases, with 5 bases of the junction left unmatched. The CDR3: CSATRQGYEQYF. Written as DNA, the CDR3 is TGCAGTGCAACCCGACAGGGCTACGAGCAGTACTTC.